Following are 18 T cell receptor beta chains from one sample sequenced in a study of T cell repertoires in cytomegalovirus infection (dated by TCRdb to about 2019). This sample was sequenced with an Illumina HiSeq 1500. TCRdb reworked the public reads: Q25 trimming with fastp, MiXCR clone assembly, productive beta chains retained. Rows matching on CDR3 protein sequence are summarized as one entry with the most common DNA and genes. Here the sample has over 120,000 distinct CDR3 sequences; over 25% occur a single time. The top ten hold roughly 50% of the sample. The intended sense of this specimen's treatment or condition label: in vitro stimulation with specific CMV peptide epitopes to enrich CMV-specific T cells. These receptors' antigens are unknown. The sequences come from CD8+ T cells from cultured PBMCs, collected from culture after CMV antigen stimulation. The receptor set was obtained from a human donor in good health (CMV status not recorded). Some clones in this sample may be carry-over from other donors' samples.

In DNA, the CDR3 is TGTGCCAGTACCCTCAGGACAGGCGACTATGGCTACACCTTC. Encoded protein: CASTLRTGDYGYTF. V gene TRBV19 combines with J gene TRBJ1-2; TRBD1 matches 7 bases. Germline CDR1 reads LNHDA; CDR2 reads SQIVND (reference sequence). The CDR3 spans 14 residues. The V and J ends lost 7 bases and 3 bases, in that order; junction bases with no gene match: 8. The variable domain in full, with the rest retrieved from reference TRBV19 and TRBJ1-2, is DGGITQSPKYLFRKEGQNVTLSCEQNLNHDAMYWYRQDPGQGLRLIYYSQIVNDFQKGDIAEGYSVSREKKESFPLTVTSAQKNPTAFYLCASTLRTGDYGYTFGSGTRLTVV.

This clonotype was seen ten or more times. The V call is TRBV7-2, the J call TRBJ2-7; D remains unclear. Trimming took 5 bases from V and 7 from J, leaving 12 bases between them. The CDR3 runs 12 residues. CDR1 and CDR2 (germline): SGHTA, FQGNSA. This chain's CDR3 is CASSLDGSEQYF. The CDR3 bases are TGTGCCAGCAGCCTTGACGGAAGTGAGCAGTACTTC.

The chain uses TRBV29-1 and TRBJ2-1, with 10 positions matching TRBD1. CDR3 length: 13 amino acids. After removal of 7 bases from V and 2 bases from J, the junction contained 2 bases not matched to a gene. CDR1 is SQVTM and CDR2 is ANQGSEA in the germline V gene. The CDR3 spells CSAGTGAYNEQFF. The CDR3, as DNA: TGCAGCGCCGGGACAGGGGCCTACAATGAGCAGTTCTTC.

This chain joins TRBV12-3 or TRBV12-4 and TRBJ1-5; D is perhaps TRBD1 (6 bases). The length of the CDR3 is 16 residues. V was shortened by 4 bases and J by 2 bases, with 15 bases between the two germline ends. In DNA form, the CDR3 reads TGTGCCAGCAGTTCCGAGGGGGGAGGTGGCAATCAGCCCCAGCATTTT. Its protein is CASSSEGGGGNQPQHF.

There are a few counts of this clonotype. The V gene is TRBV30, the J gene TRBJ1-2, with unresolved D. The CDR3 covers 13 residues. V was cut by 2 bases and J by 2 bases, with 9 bases left in between. Germline V gene data show CDR1 as GTSNPN and CDR2 as SVGIG (reference sequence). The CDR3 DNA reads as TGTGCCTGGAGTTTAGATGAGAACTATGGCTACACCTTC. Amino acid sequence: CAWSLDENYGYTF. Looking up the rest from reference TRBV30 and TRBJ1-2 gives the full variable domain: SQTIHQWPATLVQPVGSPLSLECTVEGTSNPNLYWYRQAAGRGLQLLFYSVGIGQISSEVPQNLSASRPQDRQFILSSKKLLLSDSGFYLCAWSLDENYGYTFGSGTRLTVV.

The chain has TRBV7-9 and TRBJ2-3; D ambiguous. V lost 11 bases and J lost 3, with 12 bases in between. The germline CDR1 and CDR2 sequences are SEHNR and FQNEAQ (reference sequence). This CDR3 region has 12 residues. The CDR3 nucleotides are TGTGCCGACCAGATTGGAACAGATACGCAGTATTTT. It encodes CADQIGTDTQYF.

This clonotype has only one observation. The rearrangement uses TRBV2 and TRBJ1-6, with D perhaps TRBD1 (5 bases). The CDR3 has 15 amino acids. V lost 3 bases and J 5 bases, leaving 11 bases between the germline ends. Germline V lookup: CDR1 SNHLY, CDR2 FYNNEI. In nucleotides, the CDR3 is TGTGCCAGCAGTGATGGCAGGGTAAATAATTCACCCCTCCACTTT. It translates to CASSDGRVNNSPLHF.

V is TRBV29-1 and J is TRBJ2-5, with D possibly TRBD2 on 5 matching bases. The V end lost 4 bases, the J end lost 5 bases, and 17 bases lay between the germline ends. This CDR3 is 14 amino acids long. Per the germline V gene, CDR1 is SQVTM and CDR2 is ANQGSEA. The CDR3 region is CSVGGQSYGETQYF. The DNA for the CDR3 is TGCAGCGTTGGAGGGCAGTCCTACGGGGAGACCCAGTACTTC.

The V gene is TRBV25-1, the J gene TRBJ2-3, with TRBD1 matching 7 bases. The V gene end was trimmed by 4 bases and the J gene end by 3 bases; junction bases not matched to a gene: 4. Germline V lookup: CDR1 MGHDK, CDR2 SYGVNS. The CDR3 has 14 residues. The CDR3, as DNA: TGTGCCAGCAGTGGACAGGGTTCTACAGATACGCAGTATTTT. Translation gives CASSGQGSTDTQYF.

This clonotype was counted a few times. The V call is TRBV7-9, the J call TRBJ2-7; 12 nucleotides agree with TRBD1. The CDR3 is made up of 14 amino acids. Unmatched junction bases numbered 1, after V lost 2 bases and J lost 5 bases. Germline lookup yields CDR1 SEHNR and CDR2 FQNEAQ (reference sequence). The CDR3 loop reads CASSLRDRGHEQYF. CDR3 sequence (DNA): TGTGCCAGCAGCTTAAGGGACAGGGGGCACGAGCAGTACTTC. The variable domain in full, with the rest retrieved from reference TRBV7-9 and TRBJ2-7, is DTGVSQNPRHKITKRGQNVTFRCDPISEHNRLYWYRQTLGQGPEFLTYFQNEAQLEKSRLLSDRFSAERPKGSFSTLEIQRTEQGDSAMYLCASSLRDRGHEQYFGPGTRLTVT.

This chain connects TRBV7-9 to TRBJ1-2; tentative D call: TRBD1 (5 bases). The V gene lost 5 bases and the J gene lost 2 bases, with 15 bases spanning the gap. This CDR3 is 15 amino acids long. Germline lookup yields CDR1 SEHNR and CDR2 FQNEAQ (reference sequence). In DNA form, the CDR3 reads TGTGCCAGCAGCATCGACAGTGACCCCAACTATGGCTACACCTTC. This sequence encodes CASSIDSDPNYGYTF.

This clonotype was picked up many times. The chain combines TRBV7-2 with TRBJ2-3, with D unclear. CDR1 and CDR2 from the germline V gene are SGHTA and FQGNSA. The CDR3 extends over 13 amino acids. V lost 2 bases and J 2 bases, leaving 5 bases between the germline ends. The CDR3 sequence is CASSLITTDTQYF. As DNA, the CDR3 is TGTGCCAGCAGCTTAATAACCACAGATACGCAGTATTTT.

This clonotype was observed many times. V and J are TRBV7-2 and TRBJ2-3, with unresolved D. The CDR3 runs to 13 residues. Germline V CDR1 and CDR2: SGHTA, FQGNSA. Trimming pared 5 bases from V and 11 bases from J, leaving 17 bases between. CDR3 in amino acids: CASSLEAGGKQYF. The CDR3 bases are TGTGCCAGCAGCCTAGAGGCCGGTGGTAAGCAGTATTTT.

The chain joins TRBV7-9 to TRBJ2-2, with D possibly called TRBD1 or TRBD2 (5 bases each). CDR1 is SEHNR, CDR2 FQNEAQ, per germline (reference sequence). This CDR3 region has 15 residues. The ends were cut back, 4 bases at V and 2 bases at J, with 11 bases in the middle. CDR3 sequence (DNA): TGTGCCAGCAGCTCCGGGACGGTAAACACCGGGGAGCTGTTTTTT. Translating gives CASSSGTVNTGELFF.

This chain uses TRBV7-8 with TRBJ2-2; 8 nucleotides match TRBD1. V lost 1 base to trimming and J lost 4 bases; unmatched junction nucleotides: 2. Germline loops: CDR1 SGHVS, CDR2 FQNEAQ. This CDR3 spans 15 amino acids. Here the CDR3 reads CASSLGTGTTGELFF. CDR3 bases: TGTGCCAGCAGCTTAGGGACAGGGACCACCGGGGAGCTGTTTTTT.

This clonotype was observed a few times. This chain uses TRBV2 with TRBJ1-6; D call uncertain. This CDR3 contains 16 residues. Germline V CDR1 and CDR2: SNHLY, FYNNEI. V was cut by 8 bases and J by 6 bases, with 20 bases left in between. CDR3 region: CASPDQQGASNSPLHF. In DNA form, the CDR3 reads TGTGCCAGCCCGGACCAACAAGGTGCTTCTAATTCACCCCTCCACTTT.

A few counts support this clonotype. The chain uses TRBV7-9 and TRBJ2-1, with 10 bases identical to TRBD2. The CDR3 has 16 residues. Germline CDR1 is SEHNR and CDR2 is FQNEAQ (reference sequence). Trimming at V came to 5 bases and at J to 3 bases, leaving 7 bases not matched to a gene. The CDR3 is CASSVQRGGLYNEQFF. Here the CDR3 DNA reads TGTGCCAGCAGCGTCCAGCGGGGGGGCCTCTACAATGAGCAGTTCTTC.

The chain recombines TRBV27 with TRBJ1-5; D is perhaps TRBD1 (6 bases). CDR3 length: 15 amino acids. Germline V gene data show CDR1 as MNHEY and CDR2 as SMNVEV (reference sequence). V was trimmed by 0 bases and J by 7 bases, leaving 13 bases between them. The CDR3 loop reads CASSLSGGRWQPQHF. For the CDR3, the DNA is TGTGCCAGCAGTTTATCGGGGGGCAGGTGGCAGCCCCAGCATTTT.